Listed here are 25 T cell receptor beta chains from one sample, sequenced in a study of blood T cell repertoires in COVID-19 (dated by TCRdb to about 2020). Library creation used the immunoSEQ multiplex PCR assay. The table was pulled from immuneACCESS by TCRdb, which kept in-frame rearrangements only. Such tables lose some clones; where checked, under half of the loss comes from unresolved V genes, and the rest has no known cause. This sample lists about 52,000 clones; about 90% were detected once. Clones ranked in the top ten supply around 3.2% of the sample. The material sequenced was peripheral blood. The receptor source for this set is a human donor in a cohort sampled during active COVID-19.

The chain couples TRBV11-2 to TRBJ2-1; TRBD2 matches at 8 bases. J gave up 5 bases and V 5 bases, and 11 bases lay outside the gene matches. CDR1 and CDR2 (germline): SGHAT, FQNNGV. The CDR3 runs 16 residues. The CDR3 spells CASSATSGRNDNEQFF. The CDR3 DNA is TGTGCCAGCAGCGCTACCAGCGGGAGAAACGACAATGAGCAGTTCTTC.

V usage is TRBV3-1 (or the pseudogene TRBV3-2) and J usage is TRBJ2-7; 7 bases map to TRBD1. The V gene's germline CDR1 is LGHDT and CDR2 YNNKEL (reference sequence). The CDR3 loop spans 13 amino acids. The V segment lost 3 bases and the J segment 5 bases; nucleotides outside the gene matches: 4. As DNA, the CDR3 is TGTGCCAGCAGCCAGAGACAGGGAAACGAGCAGTACTTC. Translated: CASSQRQGNEQYF.

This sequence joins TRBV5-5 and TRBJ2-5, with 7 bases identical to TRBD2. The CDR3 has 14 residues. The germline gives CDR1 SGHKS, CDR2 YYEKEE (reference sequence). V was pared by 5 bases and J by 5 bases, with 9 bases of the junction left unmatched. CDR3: CASSFPGGSETQYF. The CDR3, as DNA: TGTGCCAGCAGTTTTCCGGGAGGATCTGAGACCCAGTACTTC.

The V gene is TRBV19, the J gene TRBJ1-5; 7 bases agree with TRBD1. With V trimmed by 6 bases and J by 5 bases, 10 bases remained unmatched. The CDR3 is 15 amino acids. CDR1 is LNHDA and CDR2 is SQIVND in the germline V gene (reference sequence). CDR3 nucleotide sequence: TGTGCCAGTAGGATACAGGGGCGATTCGATCAGCCCCAGCATTTT. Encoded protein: CASRIQGRFDQPQHF.

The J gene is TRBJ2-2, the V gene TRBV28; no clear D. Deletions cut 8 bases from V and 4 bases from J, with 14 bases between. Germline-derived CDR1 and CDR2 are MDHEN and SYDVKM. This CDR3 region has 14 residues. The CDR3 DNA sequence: TGTGCCAGCGGCCCCCGCACGGGCACCGGGGAGCTGTTTTTT. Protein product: CASGPRTGTGELFF.

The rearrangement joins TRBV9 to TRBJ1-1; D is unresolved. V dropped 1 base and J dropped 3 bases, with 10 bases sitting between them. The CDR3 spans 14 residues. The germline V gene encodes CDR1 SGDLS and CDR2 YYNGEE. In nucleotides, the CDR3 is TGTGCCAGCAGCGTATATATAGAAGACACTGAAGCTTTCTTT. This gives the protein CASSVYIEDTEAFF.

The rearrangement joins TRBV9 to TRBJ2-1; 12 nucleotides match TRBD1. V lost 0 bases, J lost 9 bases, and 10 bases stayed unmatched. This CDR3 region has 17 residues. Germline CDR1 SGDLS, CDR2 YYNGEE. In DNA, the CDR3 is TGTGCCAGCAGCGTAGCTCTGGGGGACAGGGGGCCAGGTGAGCAGTTCTTC. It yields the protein CASSVALGDRGPGEQFF.

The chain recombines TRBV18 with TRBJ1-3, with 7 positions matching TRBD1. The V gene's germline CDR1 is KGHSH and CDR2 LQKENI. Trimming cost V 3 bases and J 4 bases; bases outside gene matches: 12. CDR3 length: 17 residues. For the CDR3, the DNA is TGTGCCAGCTCACCGCGTTATCAGGGGGAAGGAGGAAACACCATATATTTT. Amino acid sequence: CASSPRYQGEGGNTIYF.

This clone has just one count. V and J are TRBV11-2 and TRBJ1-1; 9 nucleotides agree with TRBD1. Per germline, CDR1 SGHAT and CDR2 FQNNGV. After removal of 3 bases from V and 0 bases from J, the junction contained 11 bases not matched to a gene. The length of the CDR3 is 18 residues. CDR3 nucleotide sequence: TGTGCCAGCAGCTTGAACAGGGGGCCAGAGTCACTGAACACTGAAGCTTTCTTT. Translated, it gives CASSLNRGPESLNTEAFF. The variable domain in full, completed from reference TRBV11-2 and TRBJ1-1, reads EAGVAQSPRYKIIEKRQSVAFWCNPISGHATLYWYQQILGQGPKLLIQFQNNGVVDDSQLPKDRFSAERLKGVDSTLKIQPAKLEDSAVYLCASSLNRGPESLNTEAFFGQGTRLTVV.

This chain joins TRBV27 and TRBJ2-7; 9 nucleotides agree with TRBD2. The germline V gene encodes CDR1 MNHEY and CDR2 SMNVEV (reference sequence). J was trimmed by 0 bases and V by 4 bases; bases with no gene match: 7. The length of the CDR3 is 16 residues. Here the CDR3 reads CASSSRLAVSSYEQYF. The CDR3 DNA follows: TGTGCCAGCAGTTCCCGACTAGCGGTAAGCTCCTACGAGCAGTACTTC.

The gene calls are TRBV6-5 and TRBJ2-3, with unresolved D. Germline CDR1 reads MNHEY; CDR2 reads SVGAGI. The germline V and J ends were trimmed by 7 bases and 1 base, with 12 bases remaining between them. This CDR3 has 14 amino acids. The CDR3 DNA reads TGTGCCAGCACCAACCAGGTGGGCACAGATACGCAGTATTTT. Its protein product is CASTNQVGTDTQYF.

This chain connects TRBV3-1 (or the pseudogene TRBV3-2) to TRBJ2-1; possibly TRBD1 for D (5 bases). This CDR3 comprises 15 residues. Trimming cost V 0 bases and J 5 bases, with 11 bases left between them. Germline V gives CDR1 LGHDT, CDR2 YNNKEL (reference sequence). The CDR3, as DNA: TGTGCCAGCAGCCAAGAGACAGTCACAAACAATGAGCAGTTCTTC. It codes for CASSQETVTNNEQFF.

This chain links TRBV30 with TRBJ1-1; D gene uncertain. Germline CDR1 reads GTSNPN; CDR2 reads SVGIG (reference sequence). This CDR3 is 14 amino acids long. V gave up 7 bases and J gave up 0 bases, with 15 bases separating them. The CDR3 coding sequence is TGTGCCTACTCCCCCGGGATGGTGAACACTGAAGCTTTCTTT. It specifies CAYSPGMVNTEAFF.

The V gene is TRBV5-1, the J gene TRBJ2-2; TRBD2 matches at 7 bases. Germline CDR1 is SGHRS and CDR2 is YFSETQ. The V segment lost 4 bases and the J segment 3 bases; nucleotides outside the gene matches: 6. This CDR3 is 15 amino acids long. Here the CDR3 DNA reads TGCGCCAGCAGCCCCGGGACTACCTACACCGGGGAGCTGTTTTTT. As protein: CASSPGTTYTGELFF.

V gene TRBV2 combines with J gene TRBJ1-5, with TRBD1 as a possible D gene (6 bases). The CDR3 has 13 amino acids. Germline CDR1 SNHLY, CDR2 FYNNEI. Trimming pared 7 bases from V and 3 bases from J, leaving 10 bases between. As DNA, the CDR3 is TGTGCCAGCATTCGGGACACCAATCAGCCCCAGCATTTT. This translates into CASIRDTNQPQHF.

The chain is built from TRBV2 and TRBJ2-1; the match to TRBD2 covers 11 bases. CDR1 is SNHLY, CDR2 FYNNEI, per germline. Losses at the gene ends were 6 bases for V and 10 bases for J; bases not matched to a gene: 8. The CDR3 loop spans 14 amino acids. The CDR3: CASSTSGGFGEQFF. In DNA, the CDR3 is TGTGCCAGCAGCACTAGCGGGGGATTTGGGGAGCAGTTCTTC.

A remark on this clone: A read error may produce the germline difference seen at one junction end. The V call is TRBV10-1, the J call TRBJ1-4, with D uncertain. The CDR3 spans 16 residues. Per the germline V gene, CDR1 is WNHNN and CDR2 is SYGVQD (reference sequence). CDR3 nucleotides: TGCGCCAGCAGTGATCAAGGTCGGGAGGAGAATGGAAAACTGTTTTTT. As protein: CASSDQGREENGKLFF.

The CDR3 reads CATSDPQVSSNTQYF. The CDR3 DNA reads as TGTGCCACCAGTGATCCACAGGTGTCCAGTAATACGCAGTATTTT. V usage is TRBV24-1 and J usage is TRBJ2-3; a weak D match, TRBD1 (5 bases). Germline V lookup: CDR1 KGHDR, CDR2 SFDVKD. The V end lost 3 bases, the J end lost 7 bases, and 16 bases lay between the germline ends. The CDR3 sequence is 15 residues long.

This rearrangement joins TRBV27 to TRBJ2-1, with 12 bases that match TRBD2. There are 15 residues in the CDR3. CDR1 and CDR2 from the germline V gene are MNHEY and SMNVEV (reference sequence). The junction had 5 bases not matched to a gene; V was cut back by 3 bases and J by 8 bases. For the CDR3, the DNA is TGTGCCAGCAGTTTGGGACTAGCGGGTTGGGATGAGCAGTTCTTC. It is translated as CASSLGLAGWDEQFF.

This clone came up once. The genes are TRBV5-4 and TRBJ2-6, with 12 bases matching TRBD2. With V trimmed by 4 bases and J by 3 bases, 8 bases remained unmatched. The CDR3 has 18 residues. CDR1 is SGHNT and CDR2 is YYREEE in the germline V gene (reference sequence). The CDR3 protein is CASSGGLAGIGGANVLTF. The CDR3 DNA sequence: TGTGCCAGCAGCGGCGGACTAGCGGGAATTGGTGGGGCCAACGTCCTGACTTTC.

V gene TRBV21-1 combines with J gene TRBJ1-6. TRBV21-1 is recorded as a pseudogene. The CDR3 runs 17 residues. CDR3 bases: TGTGCCAGCAGCCGTGGGGGGGGTAGCTCCTATAATTCACCCCTCCACTTT. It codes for CASSRGGGSSYNSPLHF.

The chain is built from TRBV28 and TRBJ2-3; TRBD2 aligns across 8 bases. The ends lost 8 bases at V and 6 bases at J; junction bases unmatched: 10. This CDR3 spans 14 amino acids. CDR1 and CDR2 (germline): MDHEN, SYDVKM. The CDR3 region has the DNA TGTGCCAGCCAGCCGGGAGGGCCTGTGGATACGCAGTATTTT. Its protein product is CASQPGGPVDTQYF.

The CDR3 here is CASFLAGHHGYTF. In nucleotides, the CDR3 is TGTGCCAGCTTCCTCGCGGGCCACCATGGCTACACCTTC. This chain links TRBV28 with TRBJ1-2; no reliable D call. The CDR3 has 13 amino acids. V was cut by 8 bases and J by 6 bases, with 16 bases left in between. Germline V gives CDR1 MDHEN, CDR2 SYDVKM.

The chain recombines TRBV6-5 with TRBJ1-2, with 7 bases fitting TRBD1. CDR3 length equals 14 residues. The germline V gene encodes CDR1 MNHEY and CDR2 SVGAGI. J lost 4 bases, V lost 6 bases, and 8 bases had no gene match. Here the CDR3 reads CASSQSGTVYGYTF. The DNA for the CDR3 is TGTGCCAGCAGCCAATCCGGGACAGTCTATGGCTACACCTTC.

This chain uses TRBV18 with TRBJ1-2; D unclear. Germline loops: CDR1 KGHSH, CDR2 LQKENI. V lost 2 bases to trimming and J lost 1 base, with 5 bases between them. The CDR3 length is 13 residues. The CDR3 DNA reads TGTGCCAGCTCACCAGAACTTAACTATGGCTACACCTTC. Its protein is CASSPELNYGYTF.